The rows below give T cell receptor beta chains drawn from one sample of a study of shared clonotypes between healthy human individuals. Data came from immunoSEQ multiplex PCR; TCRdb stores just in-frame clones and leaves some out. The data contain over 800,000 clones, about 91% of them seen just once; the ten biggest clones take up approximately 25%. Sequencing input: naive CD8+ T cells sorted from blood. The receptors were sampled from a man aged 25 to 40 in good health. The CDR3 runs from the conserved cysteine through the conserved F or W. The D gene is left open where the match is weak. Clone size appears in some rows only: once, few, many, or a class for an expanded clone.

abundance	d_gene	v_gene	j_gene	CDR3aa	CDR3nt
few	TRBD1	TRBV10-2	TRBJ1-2	CASMQTGGSGYTF	TGCGCCAGCATGCAGACAGGGGGTTCTGGCTACACCTTC
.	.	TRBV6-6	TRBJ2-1	CASSYPPGVVHNEQFF	TGTGCCAGCAGTTACCCCCCGGGAGTGGTCCACAATGAGCAGTTCTTC
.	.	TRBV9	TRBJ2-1	CASSVGISGSYNEQFF	TGTGCCAGCAGCGTAGGTATTAGCGGAAGCTACAATGAGCAGTTCTTC
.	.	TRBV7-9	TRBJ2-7	CASSLSGYEQYF	TGTGCCAGCAGCTTATCCGGCTACGAGCAGTACTTC
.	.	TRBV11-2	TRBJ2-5	CASSSILVRETQYF	TGTGCCAGCAGCTCTATACTGGTCCGGGAGACCCAGTACTTC
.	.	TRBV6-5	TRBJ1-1	CASRRQANTEAFF	TGTGCCAGCAGAAGACAGGCGAACACTGAAGCTTTCTTT
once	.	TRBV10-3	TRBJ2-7	CAISEVARDEQYF	TGTGCCATCAGTGAGGTAGCTAGGGATGAGCAGTACTTC
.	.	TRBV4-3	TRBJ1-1	CASSQDPGPNTEAFF	TGCGCCAGCAGCCAAGATCCTGGACCGAACACTGAAGCTTTCTTT
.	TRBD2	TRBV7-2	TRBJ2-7	CASSLVFPDTSGYSYEQYF	TGTGCCAGCAGCTTAGTGTTTCCTGATACTAGCGGATACTCCTACGAGCAGTACTTC
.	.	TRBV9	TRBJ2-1	CASSVGWVDNPNHNEQFF	TGTGCCAGCAGCGTAGGATGGGTGGACAACCCTAACCACAATGAGCAGTTCTTC
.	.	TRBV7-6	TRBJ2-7	CASSLAQSAYEQYF	TGTGCCAGCAGCTTAGCTCAGAGTGCCTACGAGCAGTACTTC
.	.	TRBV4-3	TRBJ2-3	CASSQDSGDTQYF	TGCGCCAGCAGCCAAGACAGCGGTGATACGCAGTATTTT
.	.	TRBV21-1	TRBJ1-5	CASSKVGEAGNQPQHF	TGTGCCAGCAGCAAAGTGGGGGAGGCGGGCAATCAGCCCCAGCATTTT
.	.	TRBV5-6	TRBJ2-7	CASSPTASQTVASYEQYF	TGTGCCAGCAGCCCGACGGCCAGTCAGACGGTCGCCTCCTACGAGCAGTACTTC
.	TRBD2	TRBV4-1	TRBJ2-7	CASSPLAGALYEQYF	TGCGCCAGCAGCCCTTTAGCGGGAGCGCTCTACGAGCAGTACTTC
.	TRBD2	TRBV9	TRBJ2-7	CASSETSGSSEQYF	TGTGCCAGCAGCGAGACTAGCGGGAGTTCCGAGCAGTACTTC
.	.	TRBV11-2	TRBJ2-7	CASSSRSFPYEQYF	TGTGCCAGCAGCAGCCGGTCCTTTCCCTACGAGCAGTACTTC
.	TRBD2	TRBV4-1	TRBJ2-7	CASSQEKGAGVYEQYF	TGCGCCAGCAGCCAAGAGAAGGGAGCGGGAGTCTACGAGCAGTACTTC
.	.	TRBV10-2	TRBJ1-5	CASSERRGHQPQHF	TGCGCCAGCAGTGAGCGGCGGGGGCATCAGCCCCAGCATTTT
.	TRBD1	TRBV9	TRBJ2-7	CASSVEGTGGEQYF	TGTGCCAGCAGCGTAGAAGGGACAGGGGGCGAGCAGTACTTC
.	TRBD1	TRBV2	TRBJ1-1	CASRRTGGISMNTEAFF	TGTGCCAGCAGGAGGACAGGGGGCATATCCATGAACACTGAAGCTTTCTTT
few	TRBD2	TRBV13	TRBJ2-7	CASSLAGGPSEQYF	TGTGCCAGCAGCTTAGCGGGAGGGCCTAGCGAGCAGTACTTC
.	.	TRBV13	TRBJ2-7	CASSPSGAIYEQYF	TGTGCCAGCAGCCCCTCTGGGGCCATCTACGAGCAGTACTTC
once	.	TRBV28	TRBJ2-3	CASSSDRDITDTQYF	TGTGCCAGCAGTTCGGACCGGGACATCACAGATACGCAGTATTTT
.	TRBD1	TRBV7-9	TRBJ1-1	CASSQQGLAEAFF	TGTGCCAGCAGCCAACAGGGGTTGGCTGAAGCTTTCTTT
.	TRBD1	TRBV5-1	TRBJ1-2	CASSPSTGDASYGYTF	TGCGCCAGCAGCCCCTCGACAGGGGATGCGAGCTATGGCTACACCTTC
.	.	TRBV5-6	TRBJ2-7	CASSLVGSHEQYF	TGTGCCAGCAGCTTGGTAGGGTCCCACGAGCAGTACTTC
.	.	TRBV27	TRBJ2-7	CASSLGRSYEQYF	TGTGCCAGCAGCCTCGGGCGTTCCTACGAGCAGTACTTC
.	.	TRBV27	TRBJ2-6	CASSLAQGLGANVLTF	TGTGCCAGCAGTTTAGCCCAAGGGCTCGGGGCCAACGTCCTGACTTTC
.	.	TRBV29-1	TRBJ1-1	CSVEDVGGYTEAFF	TGCAGCGTTGAAGATGTAGGGGGATACACTGAAGCTTTCTTT
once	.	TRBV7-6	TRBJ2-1	CASSPGGALEQFF	TGTGCCAGCAGCCCCGGAGGGGCCCTTGAGCAGTTCTTC
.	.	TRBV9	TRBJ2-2	CASSIRRDANTGELFF	TGTGCCAGCAGCATAAGACGGGACGCGAACACCGGGGAGCTGTTTTTT
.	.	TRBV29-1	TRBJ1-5	CSVGRVNQPQHF	TGCAGCGTTGGACGGGTCAATCAGCCCCAGCATTTT
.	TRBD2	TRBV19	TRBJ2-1	CASTMGLGYNEQFF	TGTGCCAGTACAATGGGACTAGGCTACAATGAGCAGTTCTTC
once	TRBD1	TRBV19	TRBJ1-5	CASIGAGRGLAQHF	TGTGCCAGTATAGGGGCAGGCAGGGGGTTGGCCCAGCATTTT
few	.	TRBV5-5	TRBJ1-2	CASSAVQGRGYTF	TGTGCCAGCAGTGCAGTGCAGGGACGTGGCTACACCTTC
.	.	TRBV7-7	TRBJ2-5	CASSLAPRGLETQYF	TGTGCCAGCAGCTTAGCCCCGAGGGGTTTAGAGACCCAGTACTTC
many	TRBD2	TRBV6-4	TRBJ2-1	CASSSGTSGSIEQFF	TGTGCCAGCAGCTCCGGGACTAGCGGGAGTATTGAGCAGTTCTTC
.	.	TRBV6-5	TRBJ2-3	CASSPLGTDTQYF	TGTGCCAGCAGCCCACTGGGGACAGATACGCAGTATTTT
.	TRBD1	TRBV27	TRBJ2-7	CASSLRQGLAYEQYF	TGTGCCAGCAGTTTAAGACAGGGATTAGCCTACGAGCAGTACTTC
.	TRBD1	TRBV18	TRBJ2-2	CASSPSRDRKKNTGELFF	TGTGCCAGCTCCCCCTCCCGGGACAGGAAAAAGAACACCGGGGAGCTGTTTTTT
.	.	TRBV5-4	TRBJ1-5	CASSFGPGQPQHF	TGTGCCAGCAGCTTCGGGCCCGGCCAGCCCCAGCATTTT
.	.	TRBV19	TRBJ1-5	CASSPGGGRHSNQPQHF	TGTGCCAGTAGTCCCGGCGGTGGGAGGCATAGCAATCAGCCCCAGCATTTT
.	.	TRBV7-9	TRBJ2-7	CASSDTYAYEQYF	TGTGCCAGCAGCGACACTTACGCCTACGAGCAGTACTTC
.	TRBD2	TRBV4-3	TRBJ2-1	CASSQDGTSGAYNEQFF	TGCGCCAGCAGCCAAGATGGGACTAGCGGGGCATACAATGAGCAGTTCTTC
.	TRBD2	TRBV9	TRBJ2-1	CASSPELASYNEQFF	TGTGCCAGCAGCCCTGAACTAGCGTCCTACAATGAGCAGTTCTTC
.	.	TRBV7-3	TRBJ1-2	CASITQATNYGYTF	TGTGCCAGCATCACCCAGGCTACTAACTATGGCTACACCTTC
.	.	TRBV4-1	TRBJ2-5	CASSERPSFGETQYF	TGCGCCAGCAGCGAACGCCCCTCCTTCGGAGAGACCCAGTACTTC
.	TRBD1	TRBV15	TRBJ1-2	CATSRDPPGQGTNYGYTF	TGTGCCACCAGCAGAGATCCTCCGGGACAGGGAACTAACTATGGCTACACCTTC
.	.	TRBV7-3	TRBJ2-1	CASSLTGTSYNEQFF	TGTGCCAGCAGCTTAACAGGGACATCCTACAATGAGCAGTTCTTC
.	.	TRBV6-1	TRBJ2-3	CARETPNTNTDTQYF	TGTGCCAGAGAGACCCCGAACACTAACACAGATACGCAGTATTTT
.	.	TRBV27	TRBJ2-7	CASSPRRGSSYEQYF	TGTGCCAGCAGTCCTAGACGGGGGAGCTCCTACGAGCAGTACTTC
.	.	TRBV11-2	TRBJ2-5	CASSLGAQGNLQETQYF	TGTGCCAGCAGCTTAGGGGCCCAGGGGAACCTCCAAGAGACCCAGTACTTC
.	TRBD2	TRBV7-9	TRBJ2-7	CASRGGAGNSYEQYF	TGTGCCAGCAGGGGAGGGGCGGGGAACTCCTACGAGCAGTACTTC
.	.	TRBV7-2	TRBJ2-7	CASSLEFTREQYF	TGTGCCAGCAGCTTAGAGTTTACTAGAGAGCAGTACTTC
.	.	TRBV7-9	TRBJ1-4	CASSPAALINEKLFF	TGTGCCAGCAGCCCGGCAGCACTGATTAATGAAAAACTGTTTTTT
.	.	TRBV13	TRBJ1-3	CASSLVGPGNTIYF	TGTGCCAGCAGCTTAGTGGGGCCTGGAAACACCATATATTTT
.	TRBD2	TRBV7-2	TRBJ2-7	CASSLRGTSGYEQYF	TGTGCCAGCAGCTTAAGGGGGACTAGCGGTTACGAGCAGTACTTC
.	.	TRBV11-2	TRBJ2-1	CASSLDRYSRSNEQFF	TGTGCCAGCAGCTTAGATCGTTATAGCCGAAGCAATGAGCAGTTCTTC
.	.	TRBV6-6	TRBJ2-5	CASSQVGIQETQYF	TGTGCCAGCAGCCAGGTTGGCATACAAGAGACCCAGTACTTC